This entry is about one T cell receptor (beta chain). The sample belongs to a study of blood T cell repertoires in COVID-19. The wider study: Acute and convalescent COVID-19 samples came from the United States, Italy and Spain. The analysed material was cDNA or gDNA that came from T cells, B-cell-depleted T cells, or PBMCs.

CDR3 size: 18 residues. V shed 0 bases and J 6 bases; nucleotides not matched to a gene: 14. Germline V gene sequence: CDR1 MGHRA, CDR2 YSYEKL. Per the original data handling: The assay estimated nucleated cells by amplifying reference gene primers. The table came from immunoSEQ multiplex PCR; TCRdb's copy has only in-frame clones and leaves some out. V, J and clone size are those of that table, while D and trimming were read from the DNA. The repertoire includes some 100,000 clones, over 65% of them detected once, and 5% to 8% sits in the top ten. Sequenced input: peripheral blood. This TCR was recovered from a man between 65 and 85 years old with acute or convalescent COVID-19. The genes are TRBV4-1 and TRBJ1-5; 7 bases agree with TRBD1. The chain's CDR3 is CASSQDPRGQGGFQPQHF. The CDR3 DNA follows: TGCGCCAGCAGCCAAGATCCGAGGGGGCAGGGGGGTTTTCAGCCCCAGCATTTT.